Below, 2 T cell receptor beta chains from the same sample are listed, as sequenced in a study of sequential checkpoint blockade in melanoma. Libraries were prepared by immunoSEQ multiplex PCR; TCRdb keeps only in-frame clonotypes and omits some of them. The repertoire has tens of thousands of clones, over 30% of them found once; the top ten carry roughly 1.5%. Treatment denoted: randomized to nivolumab then ipilimumab (arm A) or the reverse (arm B). The material sequenced was tumor tissue (inferred from file names), taken from a patient given nivolumab and ipilimumab in sequence. These receptor sequences come from a human donor with melanoma.

This clone was detected ten times or more. This chain connects TRBV7-1 to TRBJ2-5, with D possibly being TRBD2 (5 bases). TRBV7-1 is filed as an ORF, its function uncertain. Trimming removed 5 bases at V and 5 bases at J, with 15 bases between. The length of the CDR3 is 14 residues. CDR3 coding DNA: TGTGCCAGCAGCCCCGGACCGGAGGTGGAGACCCAGTACTTC. Protein: CASSPGPEVETQYF.

At least ten counts were recorded for this clone. The V gene is TRBV11-3, the J gene TRBJ1-1, with D possibly TRBD1 on 5 matching bases. Germline V gives CDR1 SGHNT, CDR2 YENEEA. This CDR3 spans 14 amino acids. V was pared by 5 bases and J by 6 bases, with 16 bases between. The CDR3: CASSAAGWISEAFF. DNA of the CDR3: TGTGCCAGCAGCGCGGCAGGGTGGATCTCTGAAGCTTTCTTT. Full variable domain (outside the CDR3, taken from reference TRBV11-3 and TRBJ1-1): EAGVVQSPRYKIIEKKQPVAFWCNPISGHNTLYWYLQNLGQGPELLIRYENEEAVDDSQLPKDRFSAERLKGVDSTLKIQPAELGDSAVYLCASSAAGWISEAFFGQGTRLTVV.